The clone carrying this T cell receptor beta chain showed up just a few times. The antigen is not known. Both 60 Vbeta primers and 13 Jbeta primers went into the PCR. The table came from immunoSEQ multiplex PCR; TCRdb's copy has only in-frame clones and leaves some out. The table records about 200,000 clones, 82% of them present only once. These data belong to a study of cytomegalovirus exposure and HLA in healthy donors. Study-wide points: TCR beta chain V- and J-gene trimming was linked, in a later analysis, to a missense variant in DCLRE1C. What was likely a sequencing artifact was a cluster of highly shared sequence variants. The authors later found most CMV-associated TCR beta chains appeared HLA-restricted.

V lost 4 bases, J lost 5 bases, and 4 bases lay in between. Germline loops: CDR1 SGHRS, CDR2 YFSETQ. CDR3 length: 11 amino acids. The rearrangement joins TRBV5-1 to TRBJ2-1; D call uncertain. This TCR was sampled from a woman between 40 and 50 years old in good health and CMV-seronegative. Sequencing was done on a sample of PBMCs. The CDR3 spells CASSLDNEQFF. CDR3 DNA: TGCGCCAGCAGCCTAGACAATGAGCAGTTCTTC.